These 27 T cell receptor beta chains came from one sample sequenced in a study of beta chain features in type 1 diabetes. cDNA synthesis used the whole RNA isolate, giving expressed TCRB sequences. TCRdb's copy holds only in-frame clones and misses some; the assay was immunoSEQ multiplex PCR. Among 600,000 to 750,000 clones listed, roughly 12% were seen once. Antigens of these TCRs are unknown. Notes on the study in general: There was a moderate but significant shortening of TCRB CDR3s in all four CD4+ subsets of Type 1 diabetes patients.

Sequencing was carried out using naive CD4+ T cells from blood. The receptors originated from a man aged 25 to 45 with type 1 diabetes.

The CDR3 sequence is CASTPGTSATYEQYF. CDR3 bases: TGTGCCAGCACCCCGGGGACTAGCGCAACCTACGAGCAGTACTTC. The chain joins TRBV7-2 to TRBJ2-7; 10 positions match TRBD2. J gave up 2 bases and V 7 bases, and 8 bases lay outside the gene matches. CDR3 size: 15 residues. The germline gives CDR1 SGHTA, CDR2 FQGNSA.

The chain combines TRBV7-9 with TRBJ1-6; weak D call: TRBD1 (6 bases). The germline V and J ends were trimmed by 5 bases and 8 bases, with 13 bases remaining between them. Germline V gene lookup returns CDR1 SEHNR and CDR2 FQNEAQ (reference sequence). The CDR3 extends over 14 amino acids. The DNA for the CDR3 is TGTGCCAGCAGCCAGCAACAGGGCCATTCACCCCTCCACTTT. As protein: CASSQQQGHSPLHF.

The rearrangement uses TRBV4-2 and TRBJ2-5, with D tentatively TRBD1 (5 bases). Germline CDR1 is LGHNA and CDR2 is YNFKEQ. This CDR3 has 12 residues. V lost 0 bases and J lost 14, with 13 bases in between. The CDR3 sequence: CASSQETGAFYF. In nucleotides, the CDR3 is TGTGCCAGCAGCCAAGAAACAGGAGCCTTCTACTTC.

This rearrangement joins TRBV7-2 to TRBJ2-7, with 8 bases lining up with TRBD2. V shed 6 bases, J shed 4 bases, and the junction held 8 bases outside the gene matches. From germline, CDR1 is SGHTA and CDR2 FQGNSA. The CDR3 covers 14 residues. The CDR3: CASSQPGLVYEQYF. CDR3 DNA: TGTGCCAGCAGTCAGCCGGGACTAGTTTACGAGCAGTACTTC.

CDR3 in amino acids: CASSQAAREQYF. CDR3 DNA: TGTGCCAGCAGCCAAGCGGCTCGCGAGCAGTACTTC. The genes are TRBV2 and TRBJ2-7; maybe TRBD2 (5 bases). The CDR3 loop spans 12 amino acids. Germline V gene data show CDR1 as SNHLY and CDR2 as FYNNEI. V was shortened by 6 bases and J by 6 bases, with 12 bases between the two germline ends.

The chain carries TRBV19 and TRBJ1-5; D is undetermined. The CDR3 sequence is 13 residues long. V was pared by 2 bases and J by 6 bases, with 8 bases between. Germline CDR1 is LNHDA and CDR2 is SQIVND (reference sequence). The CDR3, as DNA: TGTGCCAGTAGTATACCCCCAGGTCAGCCCCAGCATTTT. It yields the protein CASSIPPGQPQHF.

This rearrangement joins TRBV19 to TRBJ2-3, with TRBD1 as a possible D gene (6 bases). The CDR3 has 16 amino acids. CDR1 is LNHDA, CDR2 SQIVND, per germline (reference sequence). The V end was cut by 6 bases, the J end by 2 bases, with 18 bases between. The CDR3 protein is CASRKGQRDSTDTQYF. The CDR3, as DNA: TGTGCCAGTAGGAAAGGACAGAGAGATTCCACAGATACGCAGTATTTT.

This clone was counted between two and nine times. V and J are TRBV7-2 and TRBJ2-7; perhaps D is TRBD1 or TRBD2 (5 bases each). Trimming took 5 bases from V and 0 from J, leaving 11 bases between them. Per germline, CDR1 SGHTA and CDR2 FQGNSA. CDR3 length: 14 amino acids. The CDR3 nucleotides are TGTGCCAGCAGCACCCGGGACGGCTCCTACGAGCAGTACTTC. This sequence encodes CASSTRDGSYEQYF.

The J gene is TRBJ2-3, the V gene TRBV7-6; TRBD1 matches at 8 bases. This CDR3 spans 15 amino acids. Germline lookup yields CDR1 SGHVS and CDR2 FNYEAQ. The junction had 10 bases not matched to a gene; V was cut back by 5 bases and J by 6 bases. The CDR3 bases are TGTGCCAGCAGCCCTATGACAGGGGCAGGGGATACGCAGTATTTT. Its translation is CASSPMTGAGDTQYF.

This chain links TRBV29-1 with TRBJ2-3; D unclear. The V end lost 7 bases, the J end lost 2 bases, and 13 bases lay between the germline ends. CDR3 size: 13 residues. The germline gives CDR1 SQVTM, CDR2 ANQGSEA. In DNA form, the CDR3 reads TGCAGCGCCGACGCTGAACCCACAGATACGCAGTATTTT. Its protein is CSADAEPTDTQYF.

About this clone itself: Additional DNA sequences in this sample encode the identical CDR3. CDR3 coding DNA: TGTGCCTGGAGTGTTGGGGGGAGCAATCAGCCCCAGCATTTT. Protein product: CAWSVGGSNQPQHF. The chain couples TRBV30 to TRBJ1-5, with D possibly matching TRBD1 (5 bases). The CDR3 is 14 residues long. The V and J ends lost 0 bases and 1 base respectively, with 7 bases between them. Germline V lookup: CDR1 GTSNPN, CDR2 SVGIG (reference sequence).

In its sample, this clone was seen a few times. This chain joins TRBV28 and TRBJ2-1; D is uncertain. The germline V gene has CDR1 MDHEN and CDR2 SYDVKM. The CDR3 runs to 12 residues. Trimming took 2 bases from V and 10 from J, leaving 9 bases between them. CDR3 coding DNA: TGTGCCAGCAGTTTAAGCCGGGTGGAGCAGTTCTTC. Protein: CASSLSRVEQFF.

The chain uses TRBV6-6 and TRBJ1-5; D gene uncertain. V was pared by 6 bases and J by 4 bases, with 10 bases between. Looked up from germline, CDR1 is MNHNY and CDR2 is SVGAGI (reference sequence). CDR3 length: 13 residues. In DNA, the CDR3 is TGTGCCAGCAGCCCGCAGTGGAATCAGCCCCAGCATTTT. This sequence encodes CASSPQWNQPQHF.

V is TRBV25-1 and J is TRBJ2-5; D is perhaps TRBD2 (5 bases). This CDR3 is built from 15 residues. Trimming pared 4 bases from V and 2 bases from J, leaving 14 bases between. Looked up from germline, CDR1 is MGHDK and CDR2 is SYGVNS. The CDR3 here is CASSGPGISQETQYF. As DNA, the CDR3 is TGTGCCAGCAGTGGACCGGGAATCTCACAAGAGACCCAGTACTTC.

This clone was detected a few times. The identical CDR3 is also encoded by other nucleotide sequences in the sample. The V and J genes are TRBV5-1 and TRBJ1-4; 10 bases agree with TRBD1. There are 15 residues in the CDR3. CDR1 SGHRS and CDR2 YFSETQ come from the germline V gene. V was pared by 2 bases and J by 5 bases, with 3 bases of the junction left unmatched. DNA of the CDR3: TGCGCCAGCAGCTTACGGACAGGGGGAAATGAAAAACTGTTTTTT. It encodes CASSLRTGGNEKLFF.

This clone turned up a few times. The CDR3 coding sequence is TGTGCCACCAGGGCCAGGACGAATGCCTACGAGCAGTACTTC. It specifies CATRARTNAYEQYF. The chain links TRBV15 to TRBJ2-7; unclear D gene. Germline assignment: CDR1 LNHNV and CDR2 YYDKDF (reference sequence). This CDR3 has 14 amino acids. Trimming removed 6 bases at V and 2 bases at J, with 14 bases between.

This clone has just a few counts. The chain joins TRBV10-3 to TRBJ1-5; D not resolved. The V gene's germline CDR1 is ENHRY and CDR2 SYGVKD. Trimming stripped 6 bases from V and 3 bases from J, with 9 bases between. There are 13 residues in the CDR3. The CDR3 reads CAISQELNQPQHF. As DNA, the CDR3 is TGTGCCATCAGCCAGGAACTCAATCAGCCCCAGCATTTT.

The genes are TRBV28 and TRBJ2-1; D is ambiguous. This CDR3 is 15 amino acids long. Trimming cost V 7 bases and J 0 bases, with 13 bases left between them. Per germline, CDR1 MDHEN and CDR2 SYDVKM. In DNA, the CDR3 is TGTGCCAGCATCGGAGCGATCGGCTCCTACAATGAGCAGTTCTTC. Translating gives CASIGAIGSYNEQFF.

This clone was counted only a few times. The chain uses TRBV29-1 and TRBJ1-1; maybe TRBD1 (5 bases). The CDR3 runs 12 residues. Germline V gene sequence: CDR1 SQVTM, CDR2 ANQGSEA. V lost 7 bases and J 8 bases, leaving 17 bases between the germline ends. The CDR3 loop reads CSGGAFGTEAFF. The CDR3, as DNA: TGCAGCGGGGGAGCTTTTGGGACCGAAGCTTTCTTT.

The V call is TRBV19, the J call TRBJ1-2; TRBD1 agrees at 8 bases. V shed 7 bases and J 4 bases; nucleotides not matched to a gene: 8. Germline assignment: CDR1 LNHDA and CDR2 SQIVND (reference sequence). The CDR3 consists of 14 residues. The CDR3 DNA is TGTGCCAGTACCACTCGACAGGGGTTCTATGGCTACACCTTC. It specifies CASTTRQGFYGYTF.

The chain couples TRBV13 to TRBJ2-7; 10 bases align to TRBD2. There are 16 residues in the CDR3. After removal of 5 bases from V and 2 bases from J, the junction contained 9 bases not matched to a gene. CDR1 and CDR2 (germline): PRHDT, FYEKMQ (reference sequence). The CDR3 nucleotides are TGTGCCAGCAGCCGACCGCCTAGCGGGGGACCCTACGAGCAGTACTTC. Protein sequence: CASSRPPSGGPYEQYF.

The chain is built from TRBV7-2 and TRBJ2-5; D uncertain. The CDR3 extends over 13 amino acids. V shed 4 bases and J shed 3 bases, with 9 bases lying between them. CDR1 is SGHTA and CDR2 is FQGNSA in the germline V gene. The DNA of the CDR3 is TGTGCCAGCAGCTGGGCCCAGAAAGAGACCCAGTACTTC. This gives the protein CASSWAQKETQYF.

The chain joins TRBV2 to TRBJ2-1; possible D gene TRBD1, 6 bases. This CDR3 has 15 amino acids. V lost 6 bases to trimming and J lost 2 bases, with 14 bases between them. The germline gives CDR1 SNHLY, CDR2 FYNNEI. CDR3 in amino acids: CASSSGVSPYNEQFF. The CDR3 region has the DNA TGTGCCAGCAGCTCAGGGGTGAGCCCCTACAATGAGCAGTTCTTC. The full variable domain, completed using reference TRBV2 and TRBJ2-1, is EPEVTQTPSHQVTQMGQEVILRCVPISNHLYFYWYRQILGQKVEFLVSFYNNEISEKSEIFDDQFSVERPDGSNFTLKIRSTKLEDSAMYFCASSSGVSPYNEQFFGPGTRLTVL.

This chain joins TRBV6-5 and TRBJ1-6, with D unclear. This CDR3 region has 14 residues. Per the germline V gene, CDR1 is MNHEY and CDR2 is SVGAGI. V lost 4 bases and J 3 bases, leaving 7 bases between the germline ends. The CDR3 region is CASSLGSYNSPLHF. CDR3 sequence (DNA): TGTGCCAGCAGTTTGGGTAGCTATAATTCACCCCTCCACTTT.

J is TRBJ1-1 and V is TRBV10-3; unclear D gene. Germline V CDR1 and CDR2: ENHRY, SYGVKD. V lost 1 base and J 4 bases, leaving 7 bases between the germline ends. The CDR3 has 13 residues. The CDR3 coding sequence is TGTGCCATCAGTGAGTTGGGGAGCACTGAAGCTTTCTTT. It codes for CAISELGSTEAFF.

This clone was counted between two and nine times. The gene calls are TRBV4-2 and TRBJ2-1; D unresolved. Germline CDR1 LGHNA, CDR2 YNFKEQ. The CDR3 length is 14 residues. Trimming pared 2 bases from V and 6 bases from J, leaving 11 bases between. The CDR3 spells CASSQTYPANEQFF. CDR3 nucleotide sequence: TGTGCCAGCAGCCAAACCTACCCGGCCAATGAGCAGTTCTTC.

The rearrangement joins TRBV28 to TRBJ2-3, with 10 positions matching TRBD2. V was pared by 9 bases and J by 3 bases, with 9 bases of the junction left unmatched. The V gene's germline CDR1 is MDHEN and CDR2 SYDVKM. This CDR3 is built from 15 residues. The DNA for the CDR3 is TGTGCCAGTAATCCAGCGGGGGGGCCTACAGATACGCAGTATTTT. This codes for CASNPAGGPTDTQYF.